This T cell receptor (beta chain) was captured by sequencing in a study of shared clonotypes between healthy human individuals. At deep level, the assay was performed. This table comes from immunoSEQ multiplex PCR, and its TCRdb copy is limited to in-frame clones, with some not included. The sample holds about 2.1 million clones, around 93% seen once. CD45RO-negative CD8 cells positively selected for CCR7 made up the naive population, which excluded terminally differentiated effector memory CD45RA+ cells. CDR3 length: 16 amino acids. CDR1 ENHRY and CDR2 SYGVKD come from the germline V gene. V was shortened by 2 bases and J by 0 bases, with 11 bases between the two germline ends.

The receptor comes from a man between 18 and 35 years old in good health. Some clones in this sample may be carry-over from other donors' samples. Sequencing was carried out using naive CD8+ T cells from PBMCs. The genes are TRBV10-3 and TRBJ1-3; D is unresolved. CDR3: CAISEGRSISGNTIYF. In DNA form, the CDR3 reads TGTGCCATCAGTGAGGGACGGAGTATCTCTGGAAACACCATATATTTT.